This TCR beta chain comes out of a study of CD8 T cells in Susac syndrome. Peripheral blood CD8+ and CD4+ T cells were profiled by TCR beta sequencing. TEMRA cells underwent FACS enrichment and CD8+ and CD4+ T cells underwent negative isolation. This CDR3 is 14 amino acids long. The ends were cut back, 5 bases at V and 9 bases at J, with 19 bases in the middle. The germline V gene encodes CDR1 SGHTA and CDR2 FQGNSA. Reverse transcription of about 0.45 to 1 ug RNA was performed with random hexamers. Multiplex PCR with immunoSEQ amplified the TCR beta CDR3 across 54 Vbeta and 13 Jbeta. Each CDR3 protein is one row after TCRdb ran MiXCR on the immunoSEQ multiplex PCR reads. The sample gives roughly 200,000 distinct CDR3 sequences, 85% to 95% of which show up once; about 0.095% is in the top ten.

The sequence was collected from a human donor in good health. Sequencing used CD4+ T cells from PBMCs. This chain links TRBV7-2 with TRBJ2-5; D uncertain. CDR3 amino acids: CASSPKTGVWSQYF. The DNA of the CDR3 is TGTGCCAGCAGCCCCAAGACTGGGGTTTGGTCCCAGTACTTC.